This T cell receptor (beta chain) was recorded in a study of CD8+ T cells in alopecia areata. Study-level findings and limits: Tofacitinib significantly brought down scalp clonality and expanded CD8+ clones among top 100.

The V gene lost 11 bases and the J gene lost 0 bases, with 19 bases spanning the gap. The CDR3 loop spans 16 amino acids. In germline, CDR1 is ENHRY, CDR2 SYGVKD. Turning to this clone: Antigen unknown.

RNA was isolated and reverse transcribed to cDNA, the sequencing template. Assay: immunoSEQ multiplex PCR; the TCRdb copy retains only in-frame clones and omits some. The table has over 150,000 clones, 60% to 70% seen once. The treatment: oral pan-JAK inhibitor, 5-10 mg twice daily. This receptor was obtained from a human donor with alopecia areata. The sequences come from CD4+ T cells sorted from blood, collected at week 4, from a patient treated with tofacitinib. The chain recombines TRBV10-3 with TRBJ2-2; D is unclear. The CDR3 DNA follows: TGTGCCTTTCGGCCAGGCACGCATTCGAACACCGGGGAGCTGTTTTTT. This codes for CAFRPGTHSNTGELFF.